These T cell receptor beta chains were read from a single sample in a study of T cells in Graves' hyperthyroidism and ophthalmopathy. One entry per CDR3 protein results from TCRdb running MiXCR on the multiplex PCR reads. The profile covers approximately 620,000 distinct CDR3 sequences, with more than 15% appearing a single time and roughly 3.3% taken by the ten largest. The sample was blood. The origin of the receptors is a woman in her thirties or forties with Graves' ophthalmopathy. CDR3s include the opening cysteine and the closing phenylalanine or tryptophan. A D gene is named only where the DNA matches it firmly. Part of the rows lack a size; the others show once, few, many or a class for expanded clones.

>TRBV19|-|TRBJ2-1|few
CASSISGTVYNEQFF
TGTGCCAGTAGTATCTCGGGAACAGTGTACAATGAGCAGTTCTTC
>TRBV18|-|TRBJ1-4|many
CASSLVDREKLFF
TGTGCCAGCTCACTCGTAGACAGAGAAAAACTGTTTTTT
>TRBV2|-|TRBJ1-2|-
CASQDTGSYGYTF
TGTGCCAGCCAAGACACAGGGAGCTATGGCTACACCTTC
>TRBV5-1|-|TRBJ2-6|few
CASSLGAFSGANVLTF
TGCGCCAGCAGCTTAGGGGCCTTCTCTGGGGCCAACGTCCTGACTTTC
>TRBV5-8|TRBD1|TRBJ1-6|few
CASRPQGVGNSPLHF
TGTGCCAGCCGCCCCCAGGGGGTGGGTAATTCACCCCTCCACTTT
>TRBV2|-|TRBJ1-6|few
CASSEQGFRNSPLHF
TGTGCCAGCAGTGAACAGGGTTTCAGGAATTCACCCCTCCACTTT
>TRBV18|TRBD2|TRBJ2-5|-
CASSPFLAGEEGTQYF
TGTGCCAGCTCACCATTTTTAGCGGGAGAAGAAGGGACCCAGTACTTC
>TRBV4-1|-|TRBJ2-2|-
CASSQAVQGPRGELFF
TGCGCCAGCAGCCAAGCTGTTCAGGGGCCTAGGGGGGAGCTGTTTTTT
>TRBV7-9|-|TRBJ2-1|few
CASSRGWRTDPFF
TGTGCCAGCAGCCGGGGCTGGCGGACTGACCCGTTCTTC
>TRBV6-1|-|TRBJ1-1|many
CASSRLENTEAFF
TGTGCCAGCAGTCGCCTAGAGAACACTGAAGCTTTCTTT
>TRBV3-1|TRBD1|TRBJ1-1|many
CASSPSGTGPNTEAFF
TGTGCCAGCAGCCCATCCGGGACAGGTCCGAACACTGAAGCTTTCTTT
>TRBV28|TRBD1|TRBJ1-1|many
CASSLTGTVNTEAFF
TGTGCCAGCAGTTTAACCGGGACAGTGAACACTGAAGCTTTCTTT
>TRBV10-2|TRBD2|TRBJ2-7|-
CASKPWTSGSQLSYEQYF
TGCGCCAGCAAACCGTGGACTAGCGGGAGTCAGTTATCCTACGAGCAGTACTTC
>TRBV6-6|-|TRBJ2-7|many
CASSYSWRTTYEQYF
TGTGCCAGCAGTTACTCGTGGCGGACTACCTACGAGCAGTACTTC
>TRBV25-1|-|TRBJ2-2|-
CASSDSGTGELFF
TGTGCCAGCAGTGACAGTGGTACCGGGGAGCTGTTTTTT
>TRBV11-2|TRBD1|TRBJ1-4|many
CASSRVQGATNEKLFF
TGTGCCAGCAGCCGAGTACAGGGGGCGACTAATGAAAAACTGTTTTTT
>TRBV20-1|TRBD1|TRBJ2-2|few
CSAGDRRTNTGELFF
TGCAGTGCTGGGGACAGGAGGACGAACACCGGGGAGCTGTTTTTT
>TRBV20-1|TRBD2|TRBJ2-3|many
CGIFGRAGSTDTQYF
TGCGGGATCTTTGGGAGGGCCGGAAGCACAGATACGCAGTATTTT
>TRBV6-1|-|TRBJ2-3|many
CASREPGPISSTDTQYF
TGTGCCAGCAGAGAACCGGGCCCGATATCTAGCACAGATACGCAGTATTTT
>TRBV6-1|-|TRBJ1-3|few
CASQETDLPQLSGNTIYF
TGTGCCAGCCAGGAGACAGACCTACCGCAGCTCTCTGGAAACACCATATATTTT
>TRBV3-1|-|TRBJ1-4|few
CASSQISTGLANEKLFF
TGTGCCAGCAGCCAAATTAGCACAGGGTTGGCTAATGAAAAACTGTTTTTT
>TRBV5-6|TRBD1|TRBJ2-4|few
CASNRQGLKNIQYF
TGTGCCAGCAACCGACAGGGCCTCAAAAACATTCAGTACTTC
>TRBV20-1|-|TRBJ2-3|many
CSAREIRDYTDTQYF
TGCAGTGCTAGAGAGATACGGGATTACACAGATACGCAGTATTTT
>TRBV11-2|TRBD1|TRBJ1-1|many
CASSYGQGTEAFF
TGTGCCAGCAGCTACGGACAGGGGACTGAAGCTTTCTTT
>TRBV9|-|TRBJ2-2|few
CASSPRVNTGELFF
TGTGCCAGCAGCCCCCGAGTGAACACCGGGGAGCTGTTTTTT
>TRBV3-1|TRBD2|TRBJ2-1|-
CASSQIPTSGRAYNEQFF
TGTGCCAGCAGCCAAATCCCGACTAGCGGGAGGGCCTACAATGAGCAGTTCTTC
>TRBV27|-|TRBJ1-2|many
CASSPLATSNYGYTF
TGTGCCAGCAGTCCCCTTGCTACCTCTAACTATGGCTACACCTTC
>TRBV5-1|-|TRBJ1-1|few
CASSSSSGANTEAFF
TGCGCCAGCAGCTCGTCAAGCGGAGCGAACACTGAAGCTTTCTTT
>TRBV2|-|TRBJ1-2|many
CASRYSQGDYGYTF
TGTGCCAGCCGCTATTCCCAGGGCGACTATGGCTACACCTTC
>TRBV6-1|-|TRBJ1-1|few
CASSEGPGDTEAFF
TGTGCCAGCAGTGAAGGGCCGGGCGACACTGAAGCTTTCTTT
>TRBV20-1|TRBD2|TRBJ2-3|-
CSARGTAGGTDTQYF
TGCAGTGCTAGAGGAACAGCGGGAGGAACAGATACGCAGTATTTT
>TRBV5-1|TRBD2|TRBJ2-7|-
CASAGGSPMSSYEQYF
TGCGCCAGTGCGGGGGGCAGCCCAATGAGCTCCTACGAGCAGTACTTC
>TRBV7-3|-|TRBJ2-5|many
CASSSDTGFTQYF
TGTGCCAGCAGCTCAGACACAGGGTTTACCCAGTACTTC
>TRBV13|TRBD1|TRBJ2-7|many
CATAERDRTSYEQYF
TGTGCCACCGCCGAAAGGGACAGGACCTCCTACGAGCAGTACTTC
>TRBV29-1|-|TRBJ1-5|-
CSVVEGDQPQHF
TGCAGCGTTGTTGAAGGGGATCAGCCCCAGCATTTT
>TRBV20-1|-|TRBJ1-1|many
CSARGGFTEAFF
TGCAGTGCTAGAGGAGGGTTCACTGAAGCTTTCTTT
>TRBV7-7|TRBD2|TRBJ2-5|many
CASSLMAGVGETQYF
TGTGCTAGCAGCTTAATGGCGGGGGTAGGAGAGACCCAGTACTTC
>TRBV28|TRBD2|TRBJ2-1|many
CASSLFPSGLAGVKNEQFF
TGTGCCAGCAGTTTATTTCCCTCAGGACTAGCGGGAGTTAAGAATGAGCAGTTCTTC
>TRBV13|TRBD2|TRBJ2-3|-
CASSHLAGPTDTQYF
TGTGCCAGCAGCCACTTAGCGGGGCCCACAGATACGCAGTATTTT
>TRBV20-1|TRBD1|TRBJ1-1|many
CSARATGSDTEAFF
TGCAGTGCTAGAGCGACAGGGTCTGACACTGAAGCTTTCTTT
>TRBV6-2/TRBV6-3|TRBD2|TRBJ2-1|many
CASSYQVRISGRGYNEQFF
TGTGCCAGCAGTTACCAAGTTAGGATTAGCGGGAGGGGCTACAATGAGCAGTTCTTC
>TRBV28|-|TRBJ1-5|-
CATKRSGQNRNQPQHF
TGTGCCACTAAAAGATCCGGACAGAATCGCAATCAGCCCCAGCATTTT
>TRBV7-9|TRBD2|TRBJ2-5|few
CTSSHPGLAGGPETQYF
TGTACCAGCAGCCATCCGGGACTAGCGGGAGGCCCAGAGACCCAGTACTTC
>TRBV5-1|-|TRBJ1-6|-
CASTEDRTRGNSPLHF
TGCGCCAGCACCGAAGACAGGACTCGGGGTAATTCACCCCTCCACTTT
>TRBV5-1|TRBD2|TRBJ2-1|many
CASSFGTSGGADEQFF
TGCGCCAGCAGCTTTGGGACTAGCGGGGGGGCAGATGAGCAGTTCTTC
>TRBV3-1|TRBD2|TRBJ2-1|many
CASSQDWLAGNEQFF
TGTGCCAGCAGCCAAGATTGGCTAGCGGGCAATGAGCAGTTCTTC
>TRBV2|TRBD2|TRBJ2-7|-
CASSGASGAGEQYF
TGTGCCAGCAGTGGAGCTAGCGGGGCGGGCGAGCAGTACTTC
>TRBV19|TRBD2|TRBJ2-7|-
CATSGRAREQYF
TGTGCGACCAGCGGGAGGGCAAGGGAGCAGTACTTC
>TRBV5-8|TRBD1|TRBJ1-5|few
CASSPDRGLGQPQHF
TGTGCCAGCAGCCCCGACAGGGGGCTAGGTCAGCCCCAGCATTTT
>TRBV20-1|TRBD1|TRBJ1-1|few
CSAAPRDRGGGILFTEAFF
TGCAGTGCTGCCCCCCGGGACAGAGGTGGGGGTATCCTATTCACTGAAGCTTTCTTT
>TRBV6-5|-|TRBJ1-2|few
CASSYSGAYGYTF
TGTGCCAGCAGTTACTCGGGCGCGTATGGCTACACCTTC
>TRBV5-1|TRBD2|TRBJ2-7|-
CASSAAGDSYEQYF
TGCGCCAGCAGCGCAGCGGGAGATTCCTACGAGCAGTACTTC
>TRBV7-9|TRBD1|TRBJ2-7|-
CASSAAAPAGGEQYF
TGTGCCAGCAGCGCCGCTGCCCCCGCAGGGGGCGAGCAGTACTTC
>TRBV7-9|-|TRBJ2-3|many
CASSLYQTTDTQYF
TGTGCCAGCAGCTTATACCAGACCACAGATACGCAGTATTTT
>TRBV20-1|-|TRBJ1-2|many
CSAMNYGYTF
TGCAGTGCTATGAATTATGGCTACACCTTC
>TRBV6-1|-|TRBJ1-1|many
CASSRGTQNTEAFF
TGTGCCAGCAGTCGAGGGACCCAAAACACTGAAGCTTTCTTT
>TRBV4-1|-|TRBJ1-6|few
CASSQARLGSLGPLHF
TGCGCCAGCAGCCAAGCCCGTCTGGGGAGCTTGGGACCCCTCCACTTT